This T cell receptor (beta chain) was documented in a study of T cells in Graves' hyperthyroidism and ophthalmopathy. The V gene end was trimmed by 3 bases and the J gene end by 2 bases; junction bases not matched to a gene: 6. The CDR3 sequence is 14 residues long. Germline CDR1 and CDR2: DFQATT and SNEGSKA (reference sequence). Study observations and caveats: By a 13 V-J model, ophthalmopathy was set apart from stable hyperthyroidism.

The investigators amplified TCR beta CDR3 regions from RNA transcripts. The HTBI primer set drove a first-round RT-PCR of the TCR CDR3. TCRdb independently ran MiXCR on the multiplex PCR reads; one entry per CDR3 protein. The sample lists hundreds of thousands of distinct CDR3 sequences, around 38% occurring once. Of note for this clonotype: Its specificity is not known.

Researchers defined stable Graves' hyperthyroidism as no ophthalmopathy progression within 18 months. Each diagnosis drew on symptoms, thyroxine, TRAb, thyroid ultrasound and orbital computed tomography findings. The origin of this receptor is a man aged 18-30 years with Graves' hyperthyroidism. Source material: blood. The chain joins TRBV20-1 to TRBJ2-5, with TRBD1 identical over 7 bases. This CDR3 is CSASLRDRQETQYF. DNA for the CDR3: TGCAGTGCTAGTCTCCGGGACAGACAAGAGACCCAGTACTTC.